The T cell receptor beta chain under discussion was sequenced for a study of T cell responses to AZD1222 COVID-19 vaccine. CDR3 length: 15 residues. V lost 6 bases, J lost 4 bases, and 10 bases stayed unmatched. The germline V gene has CDR1 SGDLS and CDR2 YYNGEE. The table came from immunoSEQ multiplex PCR; TCRdb's copy has only in-frame clones and leaves some out. The profile shows approximately 150,000 clones, roughly 88% of them singletons. This sample comprised peripheral blood, obtained 28 days after the second dose of the MenACWY control vaccine. The sequence was obtained from an adult who received the MenACWY meningococcal vaccine as a control. The chain is built from TRBV9 and TRBJ2-1; 7 nucleotides line up with TRBD1. The CDR3 is CASNLGGAVYNEQFF. The CDR3 DNA reads as TGTGCCAGCAACCTAGGGGGCGCCGTATACAATGAGCAGTTCTTC. The whole variable domain, remainder taken from reference TRBV9 and TRBJ2-1, is DSGVTQTPKHLITATGQRVTLRCSPRSGDLSVYWYQQSLDQGLQFLIQYYNGEERAKGNILERFSAQQFPDLHSELNLSSLELGDSALYFCASNLGGAVYNEQFFGPGTRLTVL.